These T cell receptor beta chains were read from a single sample in a study of blood T cells in healthy people across ages. MiXCR, applied by TCRdb to the 5' RACE reads, yields one record per CDR3 protein. The table has around 790,000 distinct CDR3 sequences, approximately 44% seen once; the top ten hold about a fifth. The source material was blood. The receptors stem from a man aged 55 to 70 in good health. The CDR3 runs from the conserved cysteine through the conserved F or W. The D gene is left open where the match is weak. Where a row states a size, it is once, few, many or the class of an expanded clone; other rows omit it.

clone size | D gene | J gene | V gene | CDR3 DNA | CDR3 protein
once | - | TRBJ2-1 | TRBV10-1 | TGCGCCAGCAGTGAGTCGGGGAGCAATGAGCAGTTCTTC | CASSESGSNEQFF
- | - | TRBJ2-3 | TRBV7-6 | TGTGCCAGCAGCTTAGGGGTAGGCACAGATACGCAGTATTTT | CASSLGVGTDTQYF
- | TRBD2 | TRBJ2-1 | TRBV7-3 | TGTGCCAGCAGCTTACGGCGCGGGGGGGGAAGGTACAATGAGCAGTTCTTC | CASSLRRGGGRYNEQFF
- | - | TRBJ2-1 | TRBV20-1 | TGCAGTGCTAGAGACCTCTCGGCGGGCTCCTACAATGAGCGGTTCTTC | CSARDLSAGSYNERFF
- | TRBD1 | TRBJ1-2 | TRBV28 | TGTGCCAGCAGTTTTGGCGGACAGGACGGCTACACCTTC | CASSFGGQDGYTF
- | TRBD1 | TRBJ2-7 | TRBV20-1 | TGCAGACCCACAGGGGAATACGAGCAGTACTTC | CRPTGEYEQYF
- | - | TRBJ2-3 | TRBV9 | TGTGCCAGCAGCGTAGAGGTGGGGCTAGCGAACACAGATACGCAGTATTTT | CASSVEVGLANTDTQYF
- | TRBD1 | TRBJ1-4 | TRBV2 | TGTGCCAGCAGCTGGACAGGGGATAATGAAAAACTGTTTTTT | CASSWTGDNEKLFF
few | - | TRBJ2-6 | TRBV12-3/TRBV12-4 | TGTGCCAGCAGCAGAGGCCAATCCTTAGATGGGGCCAACGTCCTGACTTTC | CASSRGQSLDGANVLTF
few | TRBD2 | TRBJ2-5 | TRBV20-1 | TGCAGTGCTACTGGCGGGGGGGCCTGGGAGCAGTACTTC | CSATGGGAWEQYF
few | - | TRBJ2-1 | TRBV7-2 | TGTGCCAGCAGCCGCGGCCGGAGCTCCTACAATGAGCAGTTCTTC | CASSRGRSSYNEQFF
- | TRBD2 | TRBJ2-3 | TRBV4-3 | TGCGCCAGCAGCCATCAATTGGACACCGGGACTAGCGGGGGGGCCACAGATACGCAGTATTTT | CASSHQLDTGTSGGATDTQYF
few | - | TRBJ1-1 | TRBV20-1 | TGCAGTGCTAGCAGATACACTGAAGCTTTCTTT | CSASRYTEAFF
- | - | TRBJ1-2 | TRBV19 | TGTGCCAGTAGTATAGCCTTAAACAGGGAGATCATCTATGGCTACACCTTC | CASSIALNREIIYGYTF
- | TRBD2 | TRBJ2-7 | TRBV12-5 | TGTGCTAGTGCCCAGAGCGGGAGCGACGAGCAGTACTTC | CASAQSGSDEQYF
- | - | TRBJ1-1 | TRBV27 | TGTGCCAGCAGTTTACTGACCTCGGACACTGAAGCTTTCTTT | CASSLLTSDTEAFF
- | - | TRBJ2-1 | TRBV4-3 | TGCGCCAGCAGCCAAGATAACAGGGCATCCTACAATGAGCAGTTCTTC | CASSQDNRASYNEQFF
- | - | TRBJ1-1 | TRBV12-3/TRBV12-4 | TGTGCCAGCAGGAGGGACCGAAACACTGAAGCTTTCTTT | CASRRDRNTEAFF
few | - | TRBJ1-2 | TRBV7-2 | TGTGCCAGCAGCCGCACCGGTGATCCCTATGGCTACACCTTC | CASSRTGDPYGYTF
- | TRBD2 | TRBJ2-5 | TRBV12-3/TRBV12-4 | TGTGCCAGCAGTTTAGTTGGGACTAGCTTTTATGAGCAGTACTTC | CASSLVGTSFYEQYF
- | - | TRBJ1-4 | TRBV7-9 | TGTGCCAGCACCTCAACTAATGAAAAACTGTTTTTT | CASTSTNEKLFF
- | - | TRBJ1-1 | TRBV7-9 | TGTGCCAGCAGCGGGGACACCCGAGGGTCCGGAGCTTTCTTT | CASSGDTRGSGAFF
- | - | TRBJ1-1 | TRBV3-1 | TGTGCCAGCAGCCAAGGACGCGAAGCTTTCTTT | CASSQGREAFF
- | TRBD1 | TRBJ1-2 | TRBV5-5 | TGTGCCAGCAGCTTGGACCCACAGGGGGTAAGGGGCTACACCTTC | CASSLDPQGVRGYTF
few | - | TRBJ2-3 | TRBV10-3 | TGTGCCATCAGCGCTAGTTCCGACAGCCGGATACGTACAGATACGCAGTATTTT | CAISASSDSRIRTDTQYF
- | - | TRBJ2-7 | TRBV5-5 | TGTGCCAGCAGCTTGGCGGGGCCCTCCTACGAGCAGTACTTC | CASSLAGPSYEQYF
few | TRBD1 | TRBJ1-6 | TRBV20-1 | TGCAGTGCTAGCCCCCCGGACAGGGATAATTCACCCCTCCACTTT | CSASPPDRDNSPLHF
many | - | TRBJ2-1 | TRBV7-2 | TGTGCCAGCAGCTTAAGCTATGAGCAGTTCTTC | CASSLSYEQFF
- | TRBD1 | TRBJ2-7 | TRBV20-1 | TGCAGTGCTAGAGAGAAGACAGGGGATACCTACGAGCAGTACTTC | CSAREKTGDTYEQYF
- | - | TRBJ2-3 | TRBV6-2/TRBV6-3 | TGTGCCAGCAGTTACTCGACTGGAGGACATACGCAGTATTTT | CASSYSTGGHTQYF
few | - | TRBJ2-5 | TRBV5-5 | TGTGCCAGCAGCTTGGGACTTCCTATCCAAGAGACCCAGTACTTC | CASSLGLPIQETQYF
- | TRBD1 | TRBJ2-7 | TRBV7-9 | TGTGCCAGCAGCTTAGACAGGGGGAGCTCCTACAATGAGCAGTACTTC | CASSLDRGSSYNEQYF
- | - | TRBJ2-3 | TRBV24-1 | TGTGCCACCAGTCCGAACAGTAACACAGATACGCAGTATTTT | CATSPNSNTDTQYF
- | TRBD2 | TRBJ2-1 | TRBV20-1 | TGCAGTGCTAGGGGCCTAGCGGGGGCCAGCTCCTACAATGAGCAGTTCTTC | CSARGLAGASSYNEQFF
- | TRBD2 | TRBJ2-5 | TRBV10-2 | TGCGCCAGCGGACTAGGGTCCTGCAATGAGCAGTACTTC | CASGLGSCNEQYF
few | TRBD1 | TRBJ2-5 | TRBV7-2 | TGTGCCAGCAGGCAAACAGGGGTGGAGACCCAGTACTTC | CASRQTGVETQYF
many | - | TRBJ2-1 | TRBV10-1 | TGCGCCAGCAGTGATGTTTCAGGGCTGAGCAATGAGCAGTTCTTC | CASSDVSGLSNEQFF
once | - | TRBJ2-4 | TRBV5-1 | TGCGCCAGCAGCCCCATTTTAGGGGAGGCCAAAAACATTCAGTACTTC | CASSPILGEAKNIQYF
- | - | TRBJ1-6 | TRBV27 | TGTGCCAGCAGTTGGGACCCGCGGTCACCCCTCCACTTT | CASSWDPRSPLHF
many | TRBD1 | TRBJ2-7 | TRBV5-6 | TGTGCCAGCAGCCCCCGGGACAGGGGAATCGAGCAGTACTTC | CASSPRDRGIEQYF
few | - | TRBJ1-2 | TRBV27 | TGTGCCAGCAGCCCAACCTCAGGGTATACCGTCTCGAGCTACACCTTC | CASSPTSGYTVSSYTF
- | - | TRBJ2-1 | TRBV6-4 | TGTGCCAGCAGTGACGGAGGCACCTACAATGAGCAGTTCTTC | CASSDGGTYNEQFF
- | TRBD2 | TRBJ2-1 | TRBV20-1 | TGCAGTGCTTGGGGGTCTAGCGGGGCGTCCTACAATGAGCAGTTCTTC | CSAWGSSGASYNEQFF
- | TRBD1 | TRBJ1-1 | TRBV6-5 | TGTGCCAGCAGTCCGACAGGGTCCGCTGAAGCTTTCTTT | CASSPTGSAEAFF
few | TRBD1 | TRBJ2-7 | TRBV7-2 | TGTGCCAGCAGCTCCCCTGCAGGGGGCCAAACCTACGAGCAGTACTTC | CASSSPAGGQTYEQYF
- | TRBD1 | TRBJ2-1 | TRBV5-1 | TGCGCCAGCCATGACAGGGGTACCTACAATGAGCAGTTCTTC | CASHDRGTYNEQFF
- | - | TRBJ1-4 | TRBV28 | TGTGCCAGCAGTCCCGGACAGCTTACTAATGAAAAACTGTTTTTT | CASSPGQLTNEKLFF
- | - | TRBJ2-5 | TRBV20-1 | TGCAGTGCTCCTCTCCTACGCGGTCTATGGGAGACCCAGTACTTC | CSAPLLRGLWETQYF
- | - | TRBJ2-7 | TRBV2 | TGTGCCAGCAGTGGGGACACAACCTACGAGCAGTACTTC | CASSGDTTYEQYF
- | TRBD1 | TRBJ2-1 | TRBV6-5 | TGTGCCAGCAGTTACTCCGGGACAGATTACAATGAGCAGTTCTTC | CASSYSGTDYNEQFF
- | TRBD1 | TRBJ2-2 | TRBV7-3 | TGTGCCAGCAGCTTAGAGACAGGGAAGCTGTTTTTT | CASSLETGKLFF
- | - | TRBJ2-1 | TRBV9 | TGTGCCAGCAGCGTTTCAGCACAAGAGACCCAGTTCTTC | CASSVSAQETQFF
few | TRBD1 | TRBJ2-2 | TRBV4-3 | TGCGCCAGCAGCCAAGATCCCGGACAGGGGGTATTAGGCACCGGGGAGCTGTTTTTT | CASSQDPGQGVLGTGELFF
many | - | TRBJ2-3 | TRBV2 | TGTGCCAGCCTCGACGGGGTCAGCGATACGCAGTATTTT | CASLDGVSDTQYF
once | - | TRBJ2-7 | TRBV19 | TGTGCCAGTAGTATAACGTCAGGTTCATCTTACGATCAGTACTTC | CASSITSGSSYDQYF
- | TRBD1 | TRBJ2-2 | TRBV11-2 | TGTGCCAGCAGCTTAGTTCGTCGACAGGGGCGGGCCGGGGAGCTGTTTTTT | CASSLVRRQGRAGELFF
few | TRBD1 | TRBJ2-1 | TRBV5-1 | TGCGCCAGCAGGGGACAGGGGGTTACTGAGCAGTTCTTC | CASRGQGVTEQFF
- | - | TRBJ2-7 | TRBV10-1 | TGCGCCAGCAGTGGGGCTCAGCCGTTGCACGAGCAGTACTTC | CASSGAQPLHEQYF
- | - | TRBJ2-7 | TRBV5-5 | TGTGCCAGCAGCTCGAAGCCAACCGGGACGACTGGTGACTACGAGCAGTACTTC | CASSSKPTGTTGDYEQYF